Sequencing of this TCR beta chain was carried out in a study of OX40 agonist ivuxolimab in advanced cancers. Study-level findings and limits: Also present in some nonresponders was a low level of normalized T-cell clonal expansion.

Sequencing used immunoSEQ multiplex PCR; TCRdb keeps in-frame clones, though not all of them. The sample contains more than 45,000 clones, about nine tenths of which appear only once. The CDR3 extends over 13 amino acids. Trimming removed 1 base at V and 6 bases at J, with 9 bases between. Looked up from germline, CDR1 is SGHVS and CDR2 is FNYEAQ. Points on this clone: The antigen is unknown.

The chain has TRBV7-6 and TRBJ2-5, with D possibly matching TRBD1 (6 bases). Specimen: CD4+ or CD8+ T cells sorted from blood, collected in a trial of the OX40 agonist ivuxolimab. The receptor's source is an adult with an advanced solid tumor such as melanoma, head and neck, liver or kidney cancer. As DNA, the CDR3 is TGTGCCAGCAGCTTAGGTACAGGGAAGACCCAGTACTTC. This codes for CASSLGTGKTQYF.